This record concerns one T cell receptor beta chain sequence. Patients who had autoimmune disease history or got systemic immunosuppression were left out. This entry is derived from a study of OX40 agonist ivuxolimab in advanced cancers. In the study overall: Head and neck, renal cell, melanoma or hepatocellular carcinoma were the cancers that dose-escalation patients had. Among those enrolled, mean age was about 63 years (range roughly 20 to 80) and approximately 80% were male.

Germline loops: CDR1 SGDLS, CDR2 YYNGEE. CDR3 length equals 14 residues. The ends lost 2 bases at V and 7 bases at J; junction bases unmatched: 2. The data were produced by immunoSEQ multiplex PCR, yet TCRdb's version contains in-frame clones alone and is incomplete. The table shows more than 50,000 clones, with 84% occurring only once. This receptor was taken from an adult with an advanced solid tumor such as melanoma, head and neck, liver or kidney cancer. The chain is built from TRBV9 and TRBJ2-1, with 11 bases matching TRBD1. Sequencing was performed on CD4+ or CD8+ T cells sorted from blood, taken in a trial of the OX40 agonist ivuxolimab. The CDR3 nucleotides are TGTGCCAGCAGCGTCGGACAGGGGGCGAATGAGCAGTTCTTC. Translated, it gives CASSVGQGANEQFF.